What follows is one TCR beta chain and its context. Clones were read by immunoSEQ multiplex PCR, and TCRdb kept only the in-frame ones, dropping some. This sample carries under 500,000 clones, more than 85% of them seen once, and the ten largest clones take approximately 4.3%. The sample comes from a study of blood T cell repertoires in COVID-19. The sample taken for sequencing was peripheral blood. The receptor comes from a woman under 40 with acute or convalescent COVID-19.

Written as DNA, the CDR3 is TGTGCCAGTAGTATGAGGGCAGGGGACAATCAGCCCCAGCATTTT. Translated: CASSMRAGDNQPQHF. The chain is built from TRBV19 and TRBJ1-5, with D possibly matching TRBD1 (6 bases). The CDR3 totals 15 residues. V lost 3 bases and J 3 bases, leaving 12 bases between the germline ends. Germline V lookup: CDR1 LNHDA, CDR2 SQIVND (reference sequence).